This is a list of T cell receptor beta chains from one sample in a study of siplizumab effects on memory and regulatory T cells. Sequencing was performed with immunoSEQ multiplex PCR; in TCRdb, only in-frame clones are kept and a portion is missing. The sample lists about 85,000 clones; around 95% were seen once. The sequenced sample was CD8+ T cells sorted from blood. The source is a human donor in good health. The CDR3 runs from the conserved cysteine through the conserved F or W. The D gene is left open where the match is weak. The size of a clone is reported for some rows only, either as once, few or many, or as a class for expanded clones.

CDR3 DNA,CDR3 protein,V gene,clone size,J gene,D gene
TGTGCCAGCAGTTACTACCGACCTAGCACAGATACGCAGTATTTT,CASSYYRPSTDTQYF,TRBV6-6,.,TRBJ2-3,.
TGTGCTAGCAGTCTAGCGGGAGGGTTGATTAATGAGCAGTTCTTC,CASSLAGGLINEQFF,TRBV7-7,.,TRBJ2-1,TRBD2
TGCGCCAGCAGCTCGTTAACCCGAGATTCACCCCTCCACTTT,CASSSLTRDSPLHF,TRBV5-1,.,TRBJ1-6,.
TGTGCCAGCAGCTTAGGTGACAGGGGAGGCACCGGGGAGCTGTTTTTT,CASSLGDRGGTGELFF,TRBV7-3,.,TRBJ2-2,TRBD1
TGTGCCAGCAGTTGGGGACAGGACCTAACTGAAGCTTTCTTT,CASSWGQDLTEAFF,TRBV6-5,.,TRBJ1-1,TRBD1
TGTGCCAGCAGCGTAGGACGTAACGGCGCGGAGCAGTACTTC,CASSVGRNGAEQYF,TRBV9,once,TRBJ2-7,.
TGTGCCAGCAGTTCGGCACCTGCTAGCACAGATACGCAGTATTTT,CASSSAPASTDTQYF,TRBV2,.,TRBJ2-3,.
TGTGCCAGCACCGGCGGTATGCCCCAGCATTTT,CASTGGMPQHF,TRBV6-1,.,TRBJ1-5,.
TGTGCCACCAGCAGAGATAGTGTGTCAGGACTTGGCTACACCTTC,CATSRDSVSGLGYTF,TRBV15,.,TRBJ1-2,.
TGTGCCAGTAGTCCCCCGGCGGGAATGAATGAGCAGTTCTTC,CASSPPAGMNEQFF,TRBV19,.,TRBJ2-1,.
TGTGCCAGCGGCTTGCAAGGGTTTCACAATGAGCAGTTCTTC,CASGLQGFHNEQFF,TRBV27,.,TRBJ2-1,.
TGCGCCAGCAGCTCTTTAGCGGGAGGTTCCATTAATGAGCAGTTCTTC,CASSSLAGGSINEQFF,TRBV5-1,.,TRBJ2-1,TRBD2
TGTGCCAGCAGCGTAGGAGTAGCCAAAAACATTCAGTACTTC,CASSVGVAKNIQYF,TRBV9,.,TRBJ2-4,.
TGCAGCGTTGGGGGCGGGAGGATGTACGAGCAGTACTTC,CSVGGGRMYEQYF,TRBV29-1,.,TRBJ2-7,TRBD2
TGTGCCAGCAGTGTAGCAAATTATGGCTACACCTTC,CASSVANYGYTF,TRBV9,.,TRBJ1-2,.
TGTGCCAGCAAACATGAGGGCACAGATACGCAGTATTTT,CASKHEGTDTQYF,TRBV7-9,.,TRBJ2-3,.
TGTGCCAGCAGCCATGACAGGGGGATACGTAATCAGCCCCAGCATTTT,CASSHDRGIRNQPQHF,TRBV28,.,TRBJ1-5,TRBD1
TGCGCCAGCAGTGAGACTAGCGGCCTATCCTACGAGCAGTACTTC,CASSETSGLSYEQYF,TRBV10-2,once,TRBJ2-7,TRBD2
TGTGCCAGCAGTGAACCTGACTACGAGCAGTACTTC,CASSEPDYEQYF,TRBV6-1,.,TRBJ2-7,.
TGTGCCAGCAGCGTAGCTGGGTACAATGAGCAGTTCTTC,CASSVAGYNEQFF,TRBV9,.,TRBJ2-1,.
TGTGCCAGCAGTTACATGGTCGGGGGGAAGGATGGCTACACCTTC,CASSYMVGGKDGYTF,TRBV6-6,.,TRBJ1-2,.
TGCAGCGCTTTACTAGCGGGAGCCTCCTACGAGCAGTACTTC,CSALLAGASYEQYF,TRBV29-1,.,TRBJ2-7,TRBD2
TGTGCCAGCAGTTCCCCGGGACGAGAGGATATCTTC,CASSSPGREDIF,TRBV27,.,TRBJ2-1,.
TGTGCCAGCAGCGAGGGAGGGAAAGAGACCCAGTACTTC,CASSEGGKETQYF,TRBV9,once,TRBJ2-5,TRBD2
TGTGCCAGCAGCTTAGTGACCGGGAGGGCCAAAGATACGCAGTATTTT,CASSLVTGRAKDTQYF,TRBV7-9,.,TRBJ2-3,TRBD2
TGTGCCAGCAGCTTAGCGCGGACAGGGTGGGAATATGGCTACACCTTC,CASSLARTGWEYGYTF,TRBV7-8,.,TRBJ1-2,TRBD1
TGTGCCACGCTAACCGGGACAGGAGGCCGGTTTGGCTGGGAGCAGTACTTC,CATLTGTGGRFGWEQYF,TRBV10-3,.,TRBJ2-7,TRBD1
TGTGCCAGTTCGGTACAGGATAATTCACCCCTCCACTTT,CASSVQDNSPLHF,TRBV5-4,.,TRBJ1-6,.
TGTGCCAGCAGTTTACAGGGGACAGGGTTCGGGGAGCTGTTTTTT,CASSLQGTGFGELFF,TRBV27,once,TRBJ2-2,TRBD1
TGCAGCGCCGCCGGGACAGGGACAAACACTGAAGCTTTCTTT,CSAAGTGTNTEAFF,TRBV29-1,.,TRBJ1-1,TRBD1
TGCGCCAGCAGCTTGGGGGGGTCGGATGAAAAACTGTTTTTT,CASSLGGSDEKLFF,TRBV5-1,few,TRBJ1-4,.
TGTGCCAGCAGCTTGGCGATGGGCAGCAATCAGCCCCAGCATTTT,CASSLAMGSNQPQHF,TRBV5-6,.,TRBJ1-5,.
TGTGCCAGCAGTTTCGCAGAGAGCAATCAGCCCCAGCATTTT,CASSFAESNQPQHF,TRBV28,.,TRBJ1-5,.
TGTGCCAGCAGCGTCCGCGGGAGTGCTAGCACAGATACGCAGTATTTT,CASSVRGSASTDTQYF,TRBV9,once,TRBJ2-3,TRBD2
TGTGCTAGCAGCTTGGGGCAGGGTCCCACAGATACGCAGTATTTT,CASSLGQGPTDTQYF,TRBV7-7,.,TRBJ2-3,.
TGTGCCACCAGCAGAGATGAGGTCGGGCAGTTCTTC,CATSRDEVGQFF,TRBV15,.,TRBJ2-1,.
TGTGCCAGCAGCTTCGGGGGAGGACAGCCCCAGCATTTT,CASSFGGGQPQHF,TRBV5-6,.,TRBJ1-5,.
TGTGCCAGCAGCTTAACGGCTAGCGGGACTTACAATGAGCAGTTCTTC,CASSLTASGTYNEQFF,TRBV7-3,.,TRBJ2-1,TRBD2
TGCGCCAGCAGAGGGACAAGCCCTAGTTGTGGCTACACCTTC,CASRGTSPSCGYTF,TRBV23-1,.,TRBJ1-2,.
TGTGCCACCAGCGGGGACAGGACAGCTAACTATGGCTACACCTTC,CATSGDRTANYGYTF,TRBV15,.,TRBJ1-2,TRBD1
TGTGCCAGCAGCCAAGCCTCAGGGCGGGGAGAAAAACTATTTTTT,CASSQASGRGEKLFF,TRBV14,.,TRBJ1-4,.
TGCAGTGCTCGAACCCGCGAGCAGTACTTC,CSARTREQYF,TRBV20-1,once,TRBJ2-7,.
TGTGCCATCAGCCCGGGAACAAATAATCAGCCCCAGCATTTT,CAISPGTNNQPQHF,TRBV10-3,.,TRBJ1-5,.
TGTGCCAGCAGTCTGATGAGGACTGAAGCTTTCTTT,CASSLMRTEAFF,TRBV28,.,TRBJ1-1,.
TGTGCCAGCAGTGAAGCGCTGGGGACAGGGATATACGAGCAGTACTTC,CASSEALGTGIYEQYF,TRBV2,.,TRBJ2-7,TRBD1